The 14 T cell receptor beta chains below were found in one sample sequenced in a study of blood T cells in healthy people across ages (dated by TCRdb to the mid-2010s). Library creation used 5' RACE. Sequencing was performed on an Illumina HiSeq 2500. A second PCR of about 7 to 12 cycles was performed with a sample-barcoded 5' primer and a J-beta primer mix. TCRdb itself trimmed the public reads at Q25 with fastp, ran MiXCR and retained productive beta chains. Each entry is one CDR3 protein sequence, shown with its most common DNA and genes. For this sample there are around 780,000 distinct CDR3 sequences; roughly 26% appear just once. The top ten hold around 3% of the sample. This same sample was also part of a study on T cells of mothers and their children.

Material: blood. These receptors were obtained from a boy between 10 and 17 years old in good health.

The sample holds a few counts of this clonotype. The chain recombines TRBV7-2 with TRBJ2-2; possibly TRBD2 for D (6 bases). Deletions cut 7 bases from V and 6 bases from J, with 24 bases between. The CDR3 is 17 residues long. The V gene's germline CDR1 is SGHTA and CDR2 FQGNSA. CDR3 sequence (DNA): TGTGCCAGCACCCATTATCTGAATGGGGGGTCTGCCGGGGAGCTGTTTTTT. It codes for CASTHYLNGGSAGELFF.

The rearrangement uses TRBV29-1 and TRBJ2-3, with 8 bases matching TRBD1. This CDR3 region has 14 residues. CDR1 SQVTM and CDR2 ANQGSEA come from the germline V gene. The junction had 4 bases not matched to a gene; V was cut back by 1 base and J by 4 bases. CDR3 loop: CSVEGTGSADTQYF. In DNA form, the CDR3 reads TGCAGCGTTGAAGGGACAGGGTCCGCAGATACGCAGTATTTT.

This clonotype was counted a few times. This rearrangement joins TRBV2 to TRBJ1-1; tentative D call: TRBD1 (5 bases). Germline lookup yields CDR1 SNHLY and CDR2 FYNNEI. The CDR3 runs 14 residues. V lost 2 bases, J lost 6 bases, and 13 bases lay in between. The CDR3 DNA sequence: TGTGCCAGCAGTGAACTACAGGCGAGCGCTGAAGCTTTCTTT. Residues: CASSELQASAEAFF.

V usage is TRBV5-1 and J usage is TRBJ2-2; 11 nucleotides agree with TRBD2. V lost 5 bases and J lost 0; bases outside the gene matches: 3. Germline CDR1 is SGHRS and CDR2 is YFSETQ. The CDR3 is 16 amino acids. DNA for the CDR3: TGCGCCAGCAGTCTGACTAGCGGGACGAACACCGGGGAGCTGTTTTTT. This translates into CASSLTSGTNTGELFF.

This clonotype was counted between two and nine times. The J gene is TRBJ2-5, the V gene TRBV9; the D gene is possibly TRBD1 (5 bases). The DNA end is more similar to TRBJ2-7, so the J call may be wrong. CDR1 is SGDLS, CDR2 YYNGEE, per germline. The CDR3 is 15 residues long. Here the CDR3 DNA reads TGTGCCAGCAGCGTAAGTGACAGAAATTCCTACGAGCAGTACTTC. Translated, it gives CASSVSDRNSYEQYF.

The chain couples TRBV5-1 to TRBJ1-1; a weak D match, TRBD1 (5 bases). V lost 3 bases to trimming and J lost 3 bases, with 9 bases between them. Germline assignment: CDR1 SGHRS and CDR2 YFSETQ. CDR3 size: 13 residues. CDR3 DNA sequence: TGCGCCAGCAGCTGGGACGGAGACACTGAAGCTTTCTTT. As protein: CASSWDGDTEAFF.

The chain has TRBV27 and TRBJ2-5; D ambiguous. With the DNA end fitting TRBJ2-7 better, the J assignment may be wrong. The CDR3 contains 12 residues. From germline, CDR1 is MNHEY and CDR2 SMNVEV (reference sequence). The CDR3 is CASRTHSYEQYF. The DNA for the CDR3 is TGTGCCAGCAGGACGCACTCCTACGAGCAGTACTTC.

V usage is TRBV30 and J usage is TRBJ1-2; TRBD1 might be the D (6 bases). Looked up from germline, CDR1 is GTSNPN and CDR2 is SVGIG (reference sequence). This CDR3 region has 11 residues. CDR3 DNA: TGTGCTTCAGTTGGGGGGCGAGGCTACACCTTC. This translates into CASVGGRGYTF.

This clonotype was counted only a few times. The gene calls are TRBV28 and TRBJ2-7; a weak D match, TRBD1 (6 bases). CDR1 is MDHEN and CDR2 is SYDVKM in the germline V gene. The CDR3 has 16 amino acids. The V end was cut by 3 bases, the J end by 0 bases, with 15 bases between. The CDR3 loop is CASSLSPGTNSYEQYF. CDR3 sequence (DNA): TGTGCCAGCAGTTTGTCCCCCGGGACAAACTCCTACGAGCAGTACTTC. The full variable domain, rest sourced from reference TRBV28 and TRBJ2-7, is DVKVTQSSRYLVKRTGEKVFLECVQDMDHENMFWYRQDPGLGLRLIYFSYDVKMKEKGDIPEGYSVSREKKERFSLILESASTNQTSMYLCASSLSPGTNSYEQYFGPGTRLTVT.

This rearrangement joins TRBV20-1 to TRBJ1-5; a weak D match, TRBD1 (5 bases). V was trimmed by 0 bases and J by 0 bases, leaving 15 bases between them. The CDR3 runs to 17 residues. From germline, CDR1 is DFQATT and CDR2 SNEGSKA (reference sequence). CDR3 bases: TGCAGTGCTAGAGATCTCAGGGAGGGAGGTAGCAATCAGCCCCAGCATTTT. Amino acids: CSARDLREGGSNQPQHF.

This clonotype was observed a few times. V gene TRBV10-3 combines with J gene TRBJ2-6; no firm D call. The V and J ends lost 6 bases and 0 bases respectively, with 9 bases between them. CDR3 length: 15 residues. The germline V gene has CDR1 ENHRY and CDR2 SYGVKD. The CDR3 here is CAIRLGSSGANVLTF. CDR3 bases: TGTGCCATCAGGTTGGGCAGCTCTGGGGCCAACGTCCTGACTTTC.

This chain joins TRBV5-5 and TRBJ2-1, with D possibly TRBD1 on 6 matching bases. From germline, CDR1 is SGHKS and CDR2 YYEKEE (reference sequence). Trimming took off 0 bases at V and 3 bases at J, with 10 bases between the two ends. The CDR3 covers 15 residues. The CDR3 is CASSLGGTLYNEQFF. CDR3 nucleotide sequence: TGTGCCAGCAGCTTGGGTGGGACACTCTACAATGAGCAGTTCTTC.

Many counts were recorded for this clonotype. This chain uses TRBV10-3 with TRBJ2-7, with TRBD1 matching over 7 bases. Germline lookup yields CDR1 ENHRY and CDR2 SYGVKD. V was clipped by 3 bases and J by 7 bases; unmatched bases: 6. The CDR3 sequence is 13 residues long. CDR3 nucleotides: TGTGCCATCAGTGAACAGGGGTCGGGGGAGCAGTACTTC. Encoded protein: CAISEQGSGEQYF.

The table lists this clonotype with a few counts. The genes are TRBV5-1 and TRBJ1-3; no reliable D call. Trimming left V 5 bases short and J 8 bases short, with 8 bases between. The CDR3 totals 11 residues. Looked up from germline, CDR1 is SGHRS and CDR2 is YFSETQ. CDR3 sequence reads: CASRIRDTIYF. As DNA, the CDR3 is TGCGCCAGCAGAATCCGGGACACCATATATTTT.